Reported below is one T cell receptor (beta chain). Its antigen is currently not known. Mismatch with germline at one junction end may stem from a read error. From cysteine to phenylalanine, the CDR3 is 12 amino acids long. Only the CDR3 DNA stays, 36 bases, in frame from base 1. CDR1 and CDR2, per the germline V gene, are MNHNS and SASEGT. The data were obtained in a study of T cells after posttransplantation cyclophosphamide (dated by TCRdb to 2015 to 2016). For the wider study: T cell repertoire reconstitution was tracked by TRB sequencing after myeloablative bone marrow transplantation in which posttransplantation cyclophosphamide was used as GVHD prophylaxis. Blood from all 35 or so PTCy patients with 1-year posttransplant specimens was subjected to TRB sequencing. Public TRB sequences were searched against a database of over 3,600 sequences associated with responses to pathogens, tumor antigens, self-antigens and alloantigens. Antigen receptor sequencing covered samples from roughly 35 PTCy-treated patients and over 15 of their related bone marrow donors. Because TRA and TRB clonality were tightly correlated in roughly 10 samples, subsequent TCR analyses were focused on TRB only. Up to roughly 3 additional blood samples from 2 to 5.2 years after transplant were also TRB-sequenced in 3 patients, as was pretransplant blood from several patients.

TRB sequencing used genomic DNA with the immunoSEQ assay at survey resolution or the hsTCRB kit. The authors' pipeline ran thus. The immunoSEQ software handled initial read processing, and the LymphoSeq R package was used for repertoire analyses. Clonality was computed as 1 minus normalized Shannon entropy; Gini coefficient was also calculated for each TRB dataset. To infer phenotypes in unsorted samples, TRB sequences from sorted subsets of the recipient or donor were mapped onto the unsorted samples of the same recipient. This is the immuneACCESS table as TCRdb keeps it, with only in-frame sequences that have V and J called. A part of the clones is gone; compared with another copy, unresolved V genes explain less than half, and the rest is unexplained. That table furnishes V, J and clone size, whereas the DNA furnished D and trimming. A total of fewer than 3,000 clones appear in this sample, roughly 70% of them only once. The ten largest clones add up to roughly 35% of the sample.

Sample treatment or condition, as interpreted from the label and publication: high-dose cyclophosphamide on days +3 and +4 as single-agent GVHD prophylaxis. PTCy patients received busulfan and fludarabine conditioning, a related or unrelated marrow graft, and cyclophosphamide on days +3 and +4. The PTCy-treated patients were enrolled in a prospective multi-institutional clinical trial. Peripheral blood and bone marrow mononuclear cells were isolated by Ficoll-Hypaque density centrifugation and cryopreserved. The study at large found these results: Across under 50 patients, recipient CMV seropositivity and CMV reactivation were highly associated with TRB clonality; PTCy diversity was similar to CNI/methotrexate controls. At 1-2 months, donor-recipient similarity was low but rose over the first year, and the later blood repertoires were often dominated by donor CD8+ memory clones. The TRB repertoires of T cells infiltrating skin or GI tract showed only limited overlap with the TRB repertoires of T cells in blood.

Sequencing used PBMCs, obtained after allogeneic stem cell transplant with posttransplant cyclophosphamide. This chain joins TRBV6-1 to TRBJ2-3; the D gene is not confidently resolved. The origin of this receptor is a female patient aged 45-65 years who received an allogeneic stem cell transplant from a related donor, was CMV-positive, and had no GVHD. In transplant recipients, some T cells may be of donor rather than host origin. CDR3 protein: CASSEVVGHSPF. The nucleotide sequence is TGTGCCAGCAGTGAAGTGGTCGGTCACAGTCCTTTT.